This is a list of T cell receptor beta chains from one sample in a study of regulatory T cells in long-lasting Graves disease. A single record per CDR3 protein comes from TCRdb applying MiXCR to the multiplex PCR reads. The sample carries about 660,000 distinct CDR3 sequences, approximately 31% recorded once. Sequenced here: peripheral blood mononuclear cells (PBMCs), sampled when the disease was refractory, from a patient treated with antithyroid drugs. All receptors derive from a female donor with Graves disease. Each CDR3 is given with its conserved first and last residue. The D gene is left open where the match is weak. Only some rows state a clone size, as once, few, many or a class for expanded clones.

size	D	V	J	CDR3	DNA
few	.	TRBV11-2	TRBJ2-5	CASSFAQGPTRFRETQYF	TGTGCCAGCAGCTTCGCTCAGGGGCCTACAAGGTTTAGAGAGACCCAGTACTTC
.	TRBD1	TRBV6-2/TRBV6-3	TRBJ1-6	CASRGQGHNSPLHF	TGTGCCAGCAGGGGACAGGGTCATAATTCACCCCTCCACTTT
few	.	TRBV28	TRBJ2-4	CATRQDKLAKNIQYF	TGTGCCACGCGACAGGATAAACTAGCCAAAAACATTCAGTACTTC
many	TRBD1	TRBV11-2	TRBJ1-2	CASSLESPWTGKYGYTF	TGCGCCAGCAGCTTGGAATCCCCCTGGACAGGGAAGTATGGCTACACCTTC
many	TRBD1	TRBV2	TRBJ2-5	CASKRTGASQETQYF	TGTGCCAGCAAAAGGACAGGGGCCTCTCAAGAGACCCAGTACTTC
.	.	TRBV30	TRBJ2-5	CAWNPGVGETQYF	TGTGCCTGGAACCCAGGGGTTGGGGAGACCCAGTACTTC
few	TRBD1	TRBV19	TRBJ1-5	CASSHQDRGDQPQHF	TGTGCCAGTAGTCACCAGGACAGGGGGGATCAGCCCCAGCATTTT
.	.	TRBV12-3/TRBV12-4	TRBJ1-3	CASSLADKSGNTIYF	TGTGCCAGCAGTTTAGCGGACAAGTCTGGAAACACCATATATTTT
.	.	TRBV6-1	TRBJ1-2	CASTHGGNYGYTF	TGTGCCAGCACCCACGGAGGGAACTATGGCTACACCTTC
.	TRBD1	TRBV5-1	TRBJ1-1	CASGSGQGGPVNTEAFF	TGCGCCAGCGGTTCGGGACAGGGGGGTCCCGTGAACACTGAAGCTTTCTTT
once	.	TRBV7-9	TRBJ1-2	CASGLKTAFGYTF	TGTGCCAGCGGCTTAAAGACAGCTTTTGGCTACACCTTC
many	TRBD1	TRBV7-9	TRBJ1-1	CASSLGTVNTEAFF	TGTGCCAGCAGCCTCGGGACAGTGAACACTGAAGCTTTCTTT
.	.	TRBV18	TRBJ1-2	CASSPPAGDGYTF	TGTGCCAGCTCACCACCGGCAGGCGATGGCTACACCTTC
many	.	TRBV25-1	TRBJ1-1	CASSEWRNTEAFF	TGTGCCAGCAGTGAATGGAGGAACACTGAAGCTTTCTTT
.	TRBD1	TRBV12-3/TRBV12-4	TRBJ1-6	CASSTGTGASPLHF	TGTGCCAGCAGCACCGGGACAGGGGCCTCACCCCTCCACTTT
.	.	TRBV18	TRBJ1-2	CASSPTSTDTYGYTF	TGTGCCAGCTCACCCACCTCGACAGATACTTATGGCTACACCTTC
many	TRBD1	TRBV12-3/TRBV12-4	TRBJ2-5	CASSTWDPGTEETQYF	TGTGCCAGCAGCACTTGGGACCCGGGGACAGAGGAGACCCAGTACTTC
few	.	TRBV7-6	TRBJ1-5	CASSLEVSNQPQHF	TGTGCCAGCAGCTTAGAGGTCAGCAATCAGCCCCAGCATTTT
few	TRBD1	TRBV6-2/TRBV6-3	TRBJ1-6	CASSYSPDRGSPLHF	TGTGCCAGCAGTTACTCGCCAGACAGGGGTTCACCCCTCCACTTT
.	TRBD1	TRBV28	TRBJ2-7	CASSFPWDRKVYEQYF	TGTGCCAGCAGTTTCCCTTGGGACAGGAAGGTCTACGAGCAGTACTTC
.	TRBD1	TRBV5-1	TRBJ1-1	CASSFRGGQLNTEAFF	TGCGCCAGCAGCTTTAGGGGGGGACAGCTGAACACTGAAGCTTTCTTT
few	.	TRBV10-3	TRBJ1-3	CATLSGNTIYF	TGTGCCACCCTCTCTGGAAACACCATATATTTT
few	.	TRBV3-1	TRBJ1-2	CASSQAGTNYGYTF	TGTGCCAGCAGCCAAGCCGGTACTAACTATGGCTACACCTTC
.	.	TRBV20-1	TRBJ1-5	CSAIAEGDQPQHF	TGCAGTGCCATCGCGGAGGGGGATCAGCCCCAGCATTTT
few	.	TRBV28	TRBJ1-2	CASSLDSLDGYTF	TGTGCCAGCAGTTTGGACAGTCTGGATGGCTACACCTTC
.	.	TRBV5-1	TRBJ2-2	CASSLDMVQGELFF	TGCGCCAGCAGCTTGGATATGGTGCAGGGGGAGCTGTTTTTT
.	.	TRBV19	TRBJ1-6	CASSIDGESPLHF	TGTGCCAGTAGTATAGACGGGGAGTCACCCCTCCACTTT
.	.	TRBV20-1	TRBJ2-4	CSTGGRTNIQYF	TGCAGCACTGGGGGGCGTACAAACATTCAGTACTTC
.	TRBD1	TRBV28	TRBJ1-4	CATSRRGLRTNEKLFF	TGTGCCACTTCAAGAAGGGGGCTGAGGACTAATGAAAAACTGTTTTTT
few	.	TRBV5-5	TRBJ1-5	CASSADRIDQPQHF	TGTGCCAGCAGCGCTGACAGGATCGATCAGCCCCAGCATTTT
few	.	TRBV9	TRBJ1-3	CASSVNRVSSGNTIYF	TGTGCCAGCAGCGTTAACAGGGTATCATCTGGAAACACCATATATTTT
few	TRBD1	TRBV11-3	TRBJ2-7	CASTGQAPYEQYF	TGTGCCAGCACCGGACAGGCGCCCTACGAGCAGTACTTC
.	.	TRBV20-1	TRBJ1-5	CSARTPSNQPQHF	TGCAGTGCGCGGACACCCAGCAATCAGCCCCAGCATTTT
many	.	TRBV6-1	TRBJ1-4	CASRRTAGVGKLFF	TGTGCCAGCAGACGGACAGCCGGAGTTGGAAAACTGTTTTTT
.	.	TRBV20-1	TRBJ1-5	CSARDSWGAQSQPQHF	TGCAGTGCTAGAGATTCATGGGGGGCGCAGAGTCAGCCCCAGCATTTT
many	.	TRBV12-3/TRBV12-4	TRBJ1-1	CASSTRANTEAFF	TGTGCCAGTTCGACGAGGGCGAACACTGAAGCTTTCTTT
.	TRBD1	TRBV20-1	TRBJ1-3	CSLQGSSGNTIYF	TGCAGCCTACAGGGGAGCTCTGGAAACACCATATATTTT
.	.	TRBV6-1	TRBJ2-7	CASSPVTYKNEQYF	TGTGCCAGCAGTCCCGTAACTTATAAGAACGAGCAGTACTTC
.	.	TRBV6-1	TRBJ2-3	CASSIKGTTDTQYF	TGTGCCAGCAGTATAAAGGGGACCACAGATACGCAGTATTTT
few	.	TRBV7-3	TRBJ1-2	CASSLIGGNGYGYTF	TGTGCCAGCAGCTTAATAGGCGGGAACGGCTATGGCTACACCTTC
.	TRBD1	TRBV6-1	TRBJ1-5	CASSLQGARSNQPQHF	TGTGCCAGCAGCTTACAGGGGGCGCGGAGCAATCAGCCCCAGCATTTT
.	.	TRBV12-3/TRBV12-4	TRBJ2-6	CASSLLTGSLNSGANVLTF	TGTGCCAGCAGTTTACTTACTGGGAGCCTCAACTCTGGGGCCAACGTCCTGACTTTC
many	.	TRBV27	TRBJ1-2	CASKYRPDRSYGYTF	TGTGCCAGCAAGTACCGGCCAGATCGATCCTATGGCTACACCTTC
few	.	TRBV19	TRBJ1-2	CASSSGRQGGYTF	TGTGCCAGTAGTAGCGGTAGACAAGGAGGCTACACCTTC